The 5 T cell receptor beta chains given below trace back to one sample, sequenced in a study of T cell repertoires in cytomegalovirus infection. Each CDR3 protein gets one entry after TCRdb re-called the reads with MiXCR. The table includes approximately 200,000 distinct CDR3 sequences, 28% detected once. Sequencing was performed on PBMCs. The receptors derive from a human donor in good health (CMV status not recorded). Some clones in this sample may be carry-over from other donors' samples.

Of note for this clonotype: A much larger clone lies one base from this, so it may be a read error. This chain links TRBV20-1 with TRBJ2-6; D is ambiguous. The V gene lost 5 bases and the J gene lost 4 bases, with 9 bases spanning the gap. From germline, CDR1 is DFQATT and CDR2 SNEGSKA (reference sequence). The CDR3 spans 13 residues. This CDR3 reads CSALPPGANVLTF. DNA of the CDR3: TGCAGTGCTCTCCCCCCCGGGGCCAACGTCCTGACTTTC.

There are many counts of this clonotype. The chain uses TRBV6-1 and TRBJ1-5; D is ambiguous. From germline, CDR1 is MNHNS and CDR2 SASEGT. This CDR3 contains 16 residues. V lost 5 bases and J 5 bases, leaving 19 bases between the germline ends. CDR3 protein: CASSPYRGGSDQPQHF. The CDR3, as DNA: TGTGCCAGCAGTCCCTATCGGGGAGGGTCGGATCAGCCCCAGCATTTT.

This rearrangement joins TRBV7-6 to TRBJ1-1; weak D call: TRBD1 (6 bases). This CDR3 region has 15 residues. V dropped 1 base and J dropped 5 bases, with 14 bases sitting between them. Germline CDR1 SGHVS, CDR2 FNYEAQ. The DNA for the CDR3 is TGTGCCAGCAGCTTAGAAGGGCAGGGGAGGACTGAAGCTTTCTTT. Amino acids: CASSLEGQGRTEAFF.

The sample holds a few counts of this clonotype. The rearrangement joins TRBV7-9 to TRBJ2-3; 13 bases line up with TRBD2. The ends lost 4 bases at V and 6 bases at J; junction bases unmatched: 10. This CDR3 region has 17 residues. Germline CDR1 reads SEHNR; CDR2 reads FQNEAQ (reference sequence). CDR3 sequence: CASSSSRLAGGRDTQYF. DNA of the CDR3: TGTGCCAGCAGCTCGTCCCGACTAGCGGGGGGCCGGGATACGCAGTATTTT.

The gene calls are TRBV29-1 and TRBJ2-7; D gene unclear. The germline V gene encodes CDR1 SQVTM and CDR2 ANQGSEA. This CDR3 has 11 amino acids. The chain's CDR3 is CSGFVAYEQYF. The CDR3 nucleotides read TGCAGTGGATTTGTGGCCTACGAGCAGTACTTC.